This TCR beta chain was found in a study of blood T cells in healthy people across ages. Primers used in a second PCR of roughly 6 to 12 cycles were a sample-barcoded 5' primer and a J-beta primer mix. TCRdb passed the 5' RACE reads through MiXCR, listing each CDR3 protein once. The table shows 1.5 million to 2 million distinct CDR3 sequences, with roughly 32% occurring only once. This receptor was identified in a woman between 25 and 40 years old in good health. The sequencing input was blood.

CDR3 in amino acids: CASSSDRKLPYEQYF. The CDR3 DNA is TGTGCCAGCAGCTCGGACAGAAAACTTCCCTACGAGCAGTACTTC. This chain joins TRBV7-9 and TRBJ2-7; weak D call: TRBD1 (6 bases). This CDR3 is 15 amino acids long. Between the trimmed V and J ends, which lost 4 bases and 2 bases, there was a span of 15 bases. CDR1 is SEHNR, CDR2 FQNEAQ, per germline (reference sequence).